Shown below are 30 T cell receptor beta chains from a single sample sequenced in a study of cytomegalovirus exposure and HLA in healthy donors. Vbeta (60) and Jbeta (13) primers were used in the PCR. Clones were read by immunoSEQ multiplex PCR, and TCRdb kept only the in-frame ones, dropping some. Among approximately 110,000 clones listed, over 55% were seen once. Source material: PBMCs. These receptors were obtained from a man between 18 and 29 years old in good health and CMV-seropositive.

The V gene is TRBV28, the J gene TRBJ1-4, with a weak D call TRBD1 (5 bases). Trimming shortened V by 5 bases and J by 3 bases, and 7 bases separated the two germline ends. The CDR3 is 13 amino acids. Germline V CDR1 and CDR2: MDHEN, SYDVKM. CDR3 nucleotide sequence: TGTGCCAGCAGTGGAGGGGCTAATGAAAAACTGTTTTTT. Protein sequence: CASSGGANEKLFF.

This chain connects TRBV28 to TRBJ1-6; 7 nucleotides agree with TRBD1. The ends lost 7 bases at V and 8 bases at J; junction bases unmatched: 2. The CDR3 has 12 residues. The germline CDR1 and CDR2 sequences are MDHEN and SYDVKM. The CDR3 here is CASTQGDSPLHF. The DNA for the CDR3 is TGTGCCAGCACCCAGGGGGATTCACCCCTCCACTTT.

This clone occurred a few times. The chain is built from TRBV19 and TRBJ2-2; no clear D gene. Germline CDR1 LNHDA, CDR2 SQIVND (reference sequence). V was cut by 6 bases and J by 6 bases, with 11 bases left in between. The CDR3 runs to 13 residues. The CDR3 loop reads CASSLSGAGELFF. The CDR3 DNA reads TGTGCCAGTAGCCTGAGTGGAGCCGGGGAGCTGTTTTTT.

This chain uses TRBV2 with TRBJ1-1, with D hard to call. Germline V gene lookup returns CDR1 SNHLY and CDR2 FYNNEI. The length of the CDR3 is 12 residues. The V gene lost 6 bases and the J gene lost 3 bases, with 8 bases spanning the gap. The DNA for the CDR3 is TGTGCCAGCAGGGACTCGTACACTGAAGCTTTCTTT. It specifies CASRDSYTEAFF.

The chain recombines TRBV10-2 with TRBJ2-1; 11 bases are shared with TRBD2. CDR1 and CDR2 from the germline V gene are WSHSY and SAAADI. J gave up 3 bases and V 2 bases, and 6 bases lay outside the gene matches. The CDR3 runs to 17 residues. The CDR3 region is CASSEGSGGVIYNEQFF. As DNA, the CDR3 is TGCGCCAGCAGTGAGGGTAGCGGGGGGGTAATCTACAATGAGCAGTTCTTC.

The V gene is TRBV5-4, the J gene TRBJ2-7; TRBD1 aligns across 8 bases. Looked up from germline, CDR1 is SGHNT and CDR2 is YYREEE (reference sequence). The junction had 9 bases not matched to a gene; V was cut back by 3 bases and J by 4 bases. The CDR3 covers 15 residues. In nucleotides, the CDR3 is TGTGCCAGCAGCTATCCGGGACAGGCCCTTTACGAGCAGTACTTC. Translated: CASSYPGQALYEQYF.

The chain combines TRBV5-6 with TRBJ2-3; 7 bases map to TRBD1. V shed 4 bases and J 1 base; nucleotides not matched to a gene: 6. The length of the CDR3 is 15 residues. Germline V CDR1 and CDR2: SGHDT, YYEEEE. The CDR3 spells CASSREDRGTDTQYF. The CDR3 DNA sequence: TGTGCCAGCAGCCGCGAAGACAGGGGCACAGATACGCAGTATTTT.

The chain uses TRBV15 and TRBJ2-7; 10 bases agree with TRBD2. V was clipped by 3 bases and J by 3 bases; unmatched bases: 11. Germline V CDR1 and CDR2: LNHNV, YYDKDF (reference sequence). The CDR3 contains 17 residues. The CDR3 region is CATSSWGQRGGFYEQYF. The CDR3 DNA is TGTGCCACCAGCAGCTGGGGCCAGCGGGGGGGCTTCTACGAGCAGTACTTC. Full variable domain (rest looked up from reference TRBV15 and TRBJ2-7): DAMVIQNPRYQVTQFGKPVTLSCSQTLNHNVMYWYQQKSSQAPKLLFHYYDKDFNNEADTPDNFQSRRPNTSFCFLDIRSPGLGDTAMYLCATSSWGQRGGFYEQYFGPGTRLTVT.

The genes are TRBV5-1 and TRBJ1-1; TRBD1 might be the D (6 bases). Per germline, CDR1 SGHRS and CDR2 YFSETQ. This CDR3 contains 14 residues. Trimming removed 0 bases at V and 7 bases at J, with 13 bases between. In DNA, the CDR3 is TGCGCCAGCAGCTTGGGACAGGTGGAAGTTGAAGCTTTCTTT. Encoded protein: CASSLGQVEVEAFF.

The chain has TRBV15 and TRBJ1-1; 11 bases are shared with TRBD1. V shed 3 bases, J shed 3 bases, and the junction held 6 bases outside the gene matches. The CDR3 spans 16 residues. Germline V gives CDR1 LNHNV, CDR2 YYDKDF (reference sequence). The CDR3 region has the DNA TGTGCCACCAGCAGTGGACAGGGGGCACAGGACACTGAAGCTTTCTTT. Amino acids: CATSSGQGAQDTEAFF.

The CDR3 region has the DNA TGTGCCAGCGTGCGCGGGGGCCTGCAAGAGACCCAGTACTTC. This sequence encodes CASVRGGLQETQYF. The chain recombines TRBV6-6 with TRBJ2-5; a weak D match, TRBD2 (7 bases). The germline gives CDR1 MNHNY, CDR2 SVGAGI (reference sequence). The CDR3 extends over 14 amino acids. V lost 8 bases and J lost 2, with 15 bases in between.

CDR3 sequence (DNA): TGCGCCAGCAGCCAAGCGGGACTAGCGTTGGGTACGCAGTATTTT. This codes for CASSQAGLALGTQYF. V usage is TRBV4-1 and J usage is TRBJ2-3; 10 nucleotides align to TRBD2. Trimming took 1 base from V and 8 from J; bases not matched to a gene: 6. Germline loops: CDR1 MGHRA, CDR2 YSYEKL. CDR3 size: 15 residues.

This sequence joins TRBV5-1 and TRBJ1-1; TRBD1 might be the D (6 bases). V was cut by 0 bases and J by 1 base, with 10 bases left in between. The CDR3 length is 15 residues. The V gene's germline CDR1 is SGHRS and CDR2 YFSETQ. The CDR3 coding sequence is TGCGCCAGCAGCTTGGATGGACAGCCGAACACTGAAGCTTTCTTT. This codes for CASSLDGQPNTEAFF.

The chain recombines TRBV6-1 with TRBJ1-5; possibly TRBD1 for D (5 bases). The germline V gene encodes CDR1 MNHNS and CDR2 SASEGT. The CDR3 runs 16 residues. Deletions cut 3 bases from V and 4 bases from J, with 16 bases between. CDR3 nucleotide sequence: TGTGCCAGCAGTGAGCTCGCGGGGCAGGGTAATCAGCCCCAGCATTTT. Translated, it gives CASSELAGQGNQPQHF.

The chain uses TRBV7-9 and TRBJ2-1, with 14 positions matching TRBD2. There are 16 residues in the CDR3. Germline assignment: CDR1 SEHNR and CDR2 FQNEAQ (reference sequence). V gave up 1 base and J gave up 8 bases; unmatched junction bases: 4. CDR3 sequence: CASSLGTSGGFDEQFF. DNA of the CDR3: TGTGCCAGCAGCTTAGGGACTAGCGGGGGGTTCGATGAGCAGTTCTTC.

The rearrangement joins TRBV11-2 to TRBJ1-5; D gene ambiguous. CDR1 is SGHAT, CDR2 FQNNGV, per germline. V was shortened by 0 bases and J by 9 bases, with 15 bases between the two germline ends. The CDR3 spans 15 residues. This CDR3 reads CASSLESGSRWPQHF. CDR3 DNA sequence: TGTGCCAGCAGCTTAGAATCTGGGAGTAGGTGGCCCCAGCATTTT.

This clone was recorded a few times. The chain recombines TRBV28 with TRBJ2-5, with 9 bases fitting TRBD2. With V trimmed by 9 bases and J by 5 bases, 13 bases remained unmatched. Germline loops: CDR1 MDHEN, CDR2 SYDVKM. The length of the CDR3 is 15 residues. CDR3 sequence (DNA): TGTGCCAGTTCCGGTATGCGGGGGGGCCGGGAGACCCAGTACTTC. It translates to CASSGMRGGRETQYF.

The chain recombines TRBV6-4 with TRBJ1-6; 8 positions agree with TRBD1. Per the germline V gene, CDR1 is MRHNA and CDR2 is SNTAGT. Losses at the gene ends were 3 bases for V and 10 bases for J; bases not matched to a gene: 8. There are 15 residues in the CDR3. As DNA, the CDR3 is TGTGCCAGCAGTGAATCCGACAGGGGCCCGTCACCCCTCCACTTT. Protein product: CASSESDRGPSPLHF.

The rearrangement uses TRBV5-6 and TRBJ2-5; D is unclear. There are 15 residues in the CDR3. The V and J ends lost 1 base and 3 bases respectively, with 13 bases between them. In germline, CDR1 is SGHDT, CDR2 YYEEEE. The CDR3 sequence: CASSLPGTVKETQYF. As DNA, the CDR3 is TGTGCCAGCAGCTTGCCAGGCACAGTTAAAGAGACCCAGTACTTC.

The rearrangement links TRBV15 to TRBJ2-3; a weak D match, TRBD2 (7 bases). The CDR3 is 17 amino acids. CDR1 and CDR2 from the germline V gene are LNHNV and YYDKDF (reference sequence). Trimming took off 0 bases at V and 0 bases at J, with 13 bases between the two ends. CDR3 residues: CATSRDRGASSTDTQYF. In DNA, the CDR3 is TGTGCCACCAGCAGAGATCGGGGGGCCAGTAGCACAGATACGCAGTATTTT.

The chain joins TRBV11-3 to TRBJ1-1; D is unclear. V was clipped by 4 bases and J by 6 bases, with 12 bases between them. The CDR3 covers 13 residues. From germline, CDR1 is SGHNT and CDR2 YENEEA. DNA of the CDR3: TGTGCCAGCAGCTCCCCCGGCGGGGCTGAAGCTTTCTTT. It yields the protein CASSSPGGAEAFF.

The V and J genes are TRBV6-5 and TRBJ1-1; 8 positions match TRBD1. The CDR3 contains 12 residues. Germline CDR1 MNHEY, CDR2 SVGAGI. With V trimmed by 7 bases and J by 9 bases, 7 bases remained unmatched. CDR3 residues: CASTGQGEKAFF. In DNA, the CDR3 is TGTGCCAGCACCGGACAGGGAGAAAAAGCTTTCTTT.

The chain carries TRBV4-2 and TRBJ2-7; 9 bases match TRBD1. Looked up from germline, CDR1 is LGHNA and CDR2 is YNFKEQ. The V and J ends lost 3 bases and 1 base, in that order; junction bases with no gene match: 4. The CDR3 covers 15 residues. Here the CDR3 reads CASSQTGGGSYEQYF. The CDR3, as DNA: TGTGCCAGCAGCCAGACAGGGGGTGGATCCTACGAGCAGTACTTC.

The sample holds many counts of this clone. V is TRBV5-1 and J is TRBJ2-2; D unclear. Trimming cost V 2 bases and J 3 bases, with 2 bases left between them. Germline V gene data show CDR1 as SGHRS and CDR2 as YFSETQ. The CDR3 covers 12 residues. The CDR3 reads CASSFDTGELFF. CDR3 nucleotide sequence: TGCGCCAGCAGCTTCGACACCGGGGAGCTGTTTTTT.

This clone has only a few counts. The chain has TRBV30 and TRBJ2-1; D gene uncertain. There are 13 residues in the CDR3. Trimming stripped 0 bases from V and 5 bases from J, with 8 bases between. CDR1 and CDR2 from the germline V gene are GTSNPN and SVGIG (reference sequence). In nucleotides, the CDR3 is TGTGCCTGGAGTGTAAGCACTCACAATGAGCAGTTCTTC. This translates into CAWSVSTHNEQFF.

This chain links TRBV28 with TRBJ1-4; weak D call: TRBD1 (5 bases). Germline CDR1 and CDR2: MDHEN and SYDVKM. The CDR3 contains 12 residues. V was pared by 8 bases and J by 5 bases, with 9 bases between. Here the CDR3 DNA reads TGTGCCAGCGGGGCCCCGAATGAAAAACTGTTTTTT. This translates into CASGAPNEKLFF.

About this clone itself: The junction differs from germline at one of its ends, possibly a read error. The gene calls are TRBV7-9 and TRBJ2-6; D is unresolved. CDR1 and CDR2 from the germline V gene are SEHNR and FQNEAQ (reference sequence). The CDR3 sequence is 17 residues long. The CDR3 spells CSSSLAPDTSGANVLTF. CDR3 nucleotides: TGTTCCAGCAGCTTAGCTCCCGACACCTCTGGGGCCAACGTCCTGACTTTC.

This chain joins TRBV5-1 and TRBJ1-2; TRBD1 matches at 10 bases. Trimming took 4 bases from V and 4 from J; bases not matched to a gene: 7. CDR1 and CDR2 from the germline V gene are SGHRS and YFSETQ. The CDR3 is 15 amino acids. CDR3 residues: CASSRGTGEVYGYTF. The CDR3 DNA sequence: TGCGCCAGCAGCCGTGGGACAGGGGAGGTCTATGGCTACACCTTC. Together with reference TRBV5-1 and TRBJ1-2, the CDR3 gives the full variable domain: KAGVTQTPRYLIKTRGQQVTLSCSPISGHRSVSWYQQTPGQGLQFLFEYFSETQRNKGNFPGRFSGRQFSNSRSEMNVSTLELGDSALYLCASSRGTGEVYGYTFGSGTRLTVV.

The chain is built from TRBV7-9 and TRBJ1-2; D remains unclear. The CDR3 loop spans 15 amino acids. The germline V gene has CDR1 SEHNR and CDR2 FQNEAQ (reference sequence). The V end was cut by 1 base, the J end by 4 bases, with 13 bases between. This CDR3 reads CASSLVAVRAYGYTF. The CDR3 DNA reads TGTGCCAGCAGCTTAGTAGCGGTCCGGGCCTATGGCTACACCTTC.

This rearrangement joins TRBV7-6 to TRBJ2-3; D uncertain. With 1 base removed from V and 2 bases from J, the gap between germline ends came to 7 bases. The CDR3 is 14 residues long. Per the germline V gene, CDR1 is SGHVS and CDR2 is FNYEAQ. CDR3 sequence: CASSLGVNTDTQYF. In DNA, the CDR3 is TGTGCCAGCAGCTTAGGCGTCAACACAGATACGCAGTATTTT.